These 8 T cell receptor beta chains share one sample of origin, sequenced in a study of control samples from healthy donors and cancer patients. Repertoires were generated with immunoSEQ multiplex PCR, while TCRdb's copy carries only in-frame clones and drops some. The sample yields around 68,000 clones, 83% seen once. Source material: blood. The receptor set was obtained from a man aged 55 to 70 in good health.

J is TRBJ2-1 and V is TRBV7-9; a weak D match, TRBD1 (7 bases). Germline loops: CDR1 SEHNR, CDR2 FQNEAQ (reference sequence). This CDR3 is built from 15 residues. Trimming cost V 5 bases and J 7 bases, with 18 bases left between them. DNA of the CDR3: TGTGCCAGCAGCCAGGGGGACTTCTACGGAAATGAGCAGTTCTTC. It codes for CASSQGDFYGNEQFF.

J is TRBJ2-2 and V is TRBV3-1 (or the pseudogene TRBV3-2); 11 bases line up with TRBD2. The V gene end was trimmed by 4 bases and the J gene end by 5 bases; junction bases not matched to a gene: 12. CDR1 is LGHDT and CDR2 is YNNKEL in the germline V gene (reference sequence). The CDR3 loop spans 18 amino acids. In DNA form, the CDR3 reads TGTGCCAGCAGCCCCCGTATAATAGCGGGAGGGCCTACCGGGGAGCTGTTTTTT. Encoded protein: CASSPRIIAGGPTGELFF.

The J gene is TRBJ1-5, the V gene TRBV19; unclear D gene. CDR1 LNHDA and CDR2 SQIVND come from the germline V gene (reference sequence). V lost 3 bases, J lost 0 bases, and 9 bases lay in between. The CDR3 covers 15 residues. CDR3 loop: CASSISLFSNQPQHF. The CDR3 bases are TGTGCCAGTAGTATCTCCCTTTTTAGCAATCAGCCCCAGCATTTT. Looking up the rest from reference TRBV19 and TRBJ1-5 gives the full variable domain: DGGITQSPKYLFRKEGQNVTLSCEQNLNHDAMYWYRQDPGQGLRLIYYSQIVNDFQKGDIAEGYSVSREKKESFPLTVTSAQKNPTAFYLCASSISLFSNQPQHFGDGTRLSIL.

This clone was seen a handful of times. The gene calls are TRBV3-1 (or the pseudogene TRBV3-2) and TRBJ1-5; TRBD1 agrees at 9 bases. The CDR3 is made up of 15 amino acids. Trimming removed 1 base from V and 9 bases from J; junction bases left unmatched: 7. Per the germline V gene, CDR1 is LGHDT and CDR2 is YNNKEL (reference sequence). CDR3 coding DNA: TGTGCCAGCAGCCAAGGACAGGGGGGTCTGTGGCCCCAGCATTTT. Its translation: CASSQGQGGLWPQHF.

This sequence joins TRBV5-1 and TRBJ2-7, with 9 bases matching TRBD1. There are 15 residues in the CDR3. J gave up 3 bases and V 4 bases, and 8 bases lay outside the gene matches. Germline CDR1 reads SGHRS; CDR2 reads YFSETQ. The CDR3 protein is CASSEDRGINYEQYF. In DNA, the CDR3 is TGCGCCAGCAGCGAGGACAGGGGCATTAACTACGAGCAGTACTTC.

The CDR3 DNA sequence: TGTGCCAGCTCACCCAGCGGTACGAGGACAGATACGCAGTATTTT. Translated, it gives CASSPSGTRTDTQYF. V is TRBV18 and J is TRBJ2-3, with TRBD2 as a possible D gene (5 bases). CDR3 length equals 15 residues. CDR1 and CDR2 from the germline V gene are KGHSH and LQKENI. V shed 3 bases and J shed 3 bases, with 13 bases lying between them. Supplemented by reference TRBV18 and TRBJ2-3, the full variable domain reads NAGVMQNPRHLVRRRGQEARLRCSPMKGHSHVYWYRQLPEEGLKFMVYLQKENIIDESGMPKERFSAEFPKEGPSILRIQQVVRGDSAAYFCASSPSGTRTDTQYFGPGTRLTVL.

The CDR3 here is CASSQRGPKNIQYF. The CDR3 DNA sequence: TGTGCCAGCAGCCAAAGGGGGCCCAAAAACATTCAGTACTTC. The chain is built from TRBV3-1 (or the pseudogene TRBV3-2) and TRBJ2-4, with 7 bases lining up with TRBD1. The CDR3 runs to 14 residues. The ends lost 2 bases at V and 2 bases at J; junction bases unmatched: 0. Germline V gives CDR1 LGHDT, CDR2 YNNKEL (reference sequence).

The rearrangement links TRBV5-6 to TRBJ2-2; 8 bases align to TRBD1. Germline V gives CDR1 SGHDT, CDR2 YYEEEE. The CDR3 covers 16 residues. V lost 1 base and J lost 5; bases outside the gene matches: 7. The DNA of the CDR3 is TGTGCCAGCAGCTTGCTGGGGCAGGGGGCTACCGGGGAGCTGTTTTTT. Translation: CASSLLGQGATGELFF. Complete variable domain (other parts from reference TRBV5-6 and TRBJ2-2): DAGVTQSPTHLIKTRGQQVTLRCSPKSGHDTVSWYQQALGQGPQFIFQYYEEEERQRGNFPDRFSGHQFPNYSSELNVNALLLGDSALYLCASSLLGQGATGELFFGEGSRLTVL.